This paragraph covers one T cell receptor (beta chain) sequence. The antigen is unknown. This could be a read error, since a much larger clone is one nucleotide away. Germline CDR1 is MGHRA and CDR2 is YSYEKL. This CDR3 contains 15 residues. The authors ran a second PCR of 7 to 11 cycles using a sample-barcoded 5' primer and a J-beta primer mix. One entry per CDR3 protein, called by TCRdb with MiXCR from the 5' RACE reads. There are some 1.7 million distinct CDR3 sequences in the sample; about 30% occur only once, and 7.7% lies in the top ten. The data originate from a study of blood T cells in healthy people across ages. Overall study results and limits: Naive CD4+ cell counts and diversity both ran higher in long-lived than in aged donors.

The TCR comes from a woman in her thirties in good health. The sequencing input was blood. V and J are TRBV4-1 and TRBJ2-5, with 7 bases lining up with TRBD2. CDR3: CAGSQVTGGGETQYF. The DNA of the CDR3 is TGCGCCGGCAGCCAAGTTACCGGGGGAGGGGAGACCCAGTACTTC.